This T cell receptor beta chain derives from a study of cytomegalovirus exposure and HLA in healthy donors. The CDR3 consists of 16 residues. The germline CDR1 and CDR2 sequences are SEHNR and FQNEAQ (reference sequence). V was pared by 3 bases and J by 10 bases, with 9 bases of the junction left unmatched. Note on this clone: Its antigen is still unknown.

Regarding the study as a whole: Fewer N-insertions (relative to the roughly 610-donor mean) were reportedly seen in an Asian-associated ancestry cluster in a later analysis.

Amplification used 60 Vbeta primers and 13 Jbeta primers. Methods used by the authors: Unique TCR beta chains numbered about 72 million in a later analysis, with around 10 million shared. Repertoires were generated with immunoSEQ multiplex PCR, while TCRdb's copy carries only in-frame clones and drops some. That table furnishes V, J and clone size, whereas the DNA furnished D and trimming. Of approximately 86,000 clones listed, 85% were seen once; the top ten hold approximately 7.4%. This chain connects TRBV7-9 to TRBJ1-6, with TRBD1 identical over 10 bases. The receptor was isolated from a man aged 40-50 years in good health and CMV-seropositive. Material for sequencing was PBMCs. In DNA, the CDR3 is TGTGCCAGCAGCTTTTCCGGGACAGGGGAAAGGTCACCCCTCCACTTT. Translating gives CASSFSGTGERSPLHF.